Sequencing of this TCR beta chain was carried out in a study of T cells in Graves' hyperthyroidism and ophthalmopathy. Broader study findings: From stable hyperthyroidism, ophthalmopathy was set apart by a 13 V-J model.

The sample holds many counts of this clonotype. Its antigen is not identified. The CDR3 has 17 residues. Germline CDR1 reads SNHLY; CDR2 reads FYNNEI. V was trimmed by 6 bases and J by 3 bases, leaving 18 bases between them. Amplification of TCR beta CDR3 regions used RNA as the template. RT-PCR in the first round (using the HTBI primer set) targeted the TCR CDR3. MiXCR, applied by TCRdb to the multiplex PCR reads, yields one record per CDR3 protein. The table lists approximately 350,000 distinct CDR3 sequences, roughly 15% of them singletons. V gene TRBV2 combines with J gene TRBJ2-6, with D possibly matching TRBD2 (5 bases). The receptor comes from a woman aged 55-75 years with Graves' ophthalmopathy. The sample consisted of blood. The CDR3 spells CASRVNRGYGGANVLTF. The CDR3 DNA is TGTGCCAGCAGGGTCAATCGAGGGTACGGTGGGGCCAACGTCCTGACTTTC.